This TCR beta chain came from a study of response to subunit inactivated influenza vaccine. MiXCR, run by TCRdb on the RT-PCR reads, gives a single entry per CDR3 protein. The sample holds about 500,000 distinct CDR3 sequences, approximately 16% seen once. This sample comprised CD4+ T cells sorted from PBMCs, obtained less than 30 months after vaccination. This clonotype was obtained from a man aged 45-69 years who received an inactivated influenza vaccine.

CDR3 nucleotide sequence: TGTGCCAGCAGCTCCCGGACTAGCGGAGAAGAGACCCAGTACTTC. This translates into CASSSRTSGEETQYF. The chain recombines TRBV11-2 with TRBJ2-5, with 10 positions matching TRBD2. There are 15 residues in the CDR3. The germline CDR1 and CDR2 sequences are SGHAT and FQNNGV. Trimming took 4 bases from V and 3 from J; bases not matched to a gene: 5.